This entry lists 12 T cell receptor beta chains sequenced from one sample in a study of prognosis after radiotherapy for stage I lung cancer (dated by TCRdb to the early 2020s). Sequenced using an Illumina HiSeq 3000. Two rounds of multiplex PCR on genomic DNA were used to amplify the TCR beta CDR3 region. In the first round of PCR, primers specific to each TRBV and TRBJ gene were used, and the primer sequences are filed in Chinese patent CN105087789A. TCRdb reprocessing: public reads trimmed at Q25 with fastp, clones called with MiXCR, in-frame beta chains kept. Each CDR3 protein gets just one entry, which takes the most common genes and DNA from the rows behind it. In all, the sample holds 30,000 to 35,000 distinct CDR3 sequences, and around 30% of those were seen once. About 33% of the sample comes from the top ten. The material sequenced was PBMCs, taken before or after stereotactic body radiation therapy (not recorded which). The source is a donor over 45 with non-small cell lung cancer.

Many counts were recorded for this clonotype. The chain has TRBV5-1 and TRBJ2-1, with D perhaps matching TRBD2 (6 bases). The V gene lost 3 bases and the J gene lost 4 bases, with 14 bases spanning the gap. There are 15 residues in the CDR3. CDR1 and CDR2 from the germline V gene are SGHRS and YFSETQ. CDR3 DNA: TGCGCCAGCAGCTCCAATTGGGACTTTTACAATGAGCAGTTCTTC. Translation: CASSSNWDFYNEQFF.

As for this clonotype: The junction and the germline gene differ at one end; a read error may be behind it. The rearrangement links TRBV6-2 or TRBV6-3 to TRBJ2-1; D not certain. The CDR3 extends over 15 amino acids. From germline, CDR1 is MNHEY and CDR2 SVGEGT. The CDR3: CAGSYYSSSYNEQFF. In DNA form, the CDR3 reads TGTGCCGGCAGCTACTATTCGAGCTCCTACAATGAGCAGTTCTTC.

This clonotype was counted many times. The chain is built from TRBV5-1 and TRBJ1-1; TRBD1 agrees at 9 bases. The CDR3 totals 13 residues. CDR1 and CDR2 (germline): SGHRS, YFSETQ. V was clipped by 0 bases and J by 6 bases; unmatched bases: 0. The CDR3: CASSLGQGAEAFF. The CDR3 DNA sequence: TGCGCCAGCAGCTTGGGACAGGGGGCTGAAGCTTTCTTT.

This clonotype was seen a few times. The chain couples TRBV5-1 to TRBJ2-5; D is possibly TRBD1 (5 bases). Germline V gene lookup returns CDR1 SGHRS and CDR2 YFSETQ. The ends were cut back, 5 bases at V and 3 bases at J, with 8 bases in the middle. This CDR3 is built from 12 residues. The CDR3 bases are TGCGCCAGCAGTTCAGGGAAAGAGACCCAGTACTTC. It codes for CASSSGKETQYF.

This clonotype appeared many times. J is TRBJ1-2 and V is TRBV28; 7 nucleotides match TRBD1. V lost 5 bases, J lost 5 bases, and 8 bases stayed unmatched. The CDR3 sequence is 14 residues long. Germline V gene lookup returns CDR1 MDHEN and CDR2 SYDVKM. This chain's CDR3 is CASSDAKQGYGYTF. CDR3 nucleotides: TGTGCCAGCAGTGACGCTAAACAGGGGTATGGCTACACCTTC.

The V call is TRBV20-1, the J call TRBJ2-3; weak D call: TRBD2 (6 bases). The CDR3 length is 17 residues. The germline V and J ends were trimmed by 6 bases and 2 bases, with 24 bases remaining between them. Germline values: CDR1 DFQATT, CDR2 SNEGSKA (reference sequence). CDR3 nucleotides: TGCAGTGCCATAGTTCCCTTGACTAGTGGTCACACAGATACGCAGTATTTT. Its protein product is CSAIVPLTSGHTDTQYF.

This clonotype was observed many times. This sequence joins TRBV5-4 and TRBJ1-1, with a tentative D call TRBD1 (6 bases). The CDR3 has 15 amino acids. V was cut by 1 base and J by 7 bases, with 17 bases left in between. Germline V CDR1 and CDR2: SGHNT, YYREEE (reference sequence). The chain's CDR3 is CASSLWGARRNEAFF. The CDR3, as DNA: TGTGCCAGCAGCTTGTGGGGGGCCCGAAGGAATGAAGCTTTCTTT.

The rearrangement uses TRBV6-2 or TRBV6-3 and TRBJ1-1; perhaps TRBD1 as D (5 bases). Germline V gene data show CDR1 as MNHEY and CDR2 as SVGEGT. This CDR3 is built from 16 residues. The V gene lost 2 bases and the J gene lost 3 bases, with 16 bases spanning the gap. CDR3 coding DNA: TGTGCCAGCAGTTACCCACTTGACAGATCCTACACTGAAGCTTTCTTT. It specifies CASSYPLDRSYTEAFF.

Details on this clonotype: A read error is likely here: a far larger clone is one base away. The V and J genes are TRBV12-3 or TRBV12-4 and TRBJ2-2, with D maybe TRBD2 (6 bases). The CDR3 totals 19 residues. The V gene lost 6 bases and the J gene lost 6 bases, with 29 bases spanning the gap. The CDR3 nucleotides are TGTGCCAGCAGCCCGCGGGACGAGTCTAGAGGGAGTCATCCCGGGGAGCTGTTTTTT. Translating gives CASSPRDESRGSHPGELFF.

This clonotype came up many times. The V and J genes are TRBV9 and TRBJ2-2; the match to TRBD2 covers 8 bases. V was pared by 4 bases and J by 3 bases, with 8 bases of the junction left unmatched. CDR1 and CDR2 (germline): SGDLS, YYNGEE. This CDR3 spans 16 amino acids. The chain's CDR3 is CASSPHSGTHTGELFF. The CDR3 DNA reads TGTGCCAGCAGCCCTCATAGCGGGACACACACCGGGGAGCTGTTTTTT.

This rearrangement joins TRBV18 to TRBJ1-2, with a weak D call TRBD1 (5 bases). This CDR3 is built from 17 residues. Trimming pared 2 bases from V and 7 bases from J, leaving 23 bases between. CDR1 is KGHSH, CDR2 LQKENI, per germline. The CDR3 nucleotides are TGTGCCAGCTCACCAGGGTGGAATGCGGGGCGGATTGGTGGCTACACCTTC. It translates to CASSPGWNAGRIGGYTF.

The genes are TRBV30 and TRBJ1-2; no definite D call. The V end was cut by 4 bases, the J end by 0 bases, with 3 bases between. The CDR3 covers 11 residues. Germline V gene data show CDR1 as GTSNPN and CDR2 as SVGIG (reference sequence). Written as DNA, the CDR3 is TGTGCCTGGATATCTAACTATGGCTACACCTTC. Amino acids: CAWISNYGYTF.